The following is a TCR beta chain sequence with its context. The antigen is not known. A junction boundary mismatches the germline segment, possibly from a read error. This specimen comes from a study of T cell responses to AZD1222 COVID-19 vaccine. The study's findings and limits: Compared with day 0, the breadth and depth of the Spike-specific TCR repertoire rose significantly after two doses of AZD1222. Donors were mostly white British, more females; clonal diversity possibly underestimated.

Profiled with immunoSEQ multiplex PCR; TCRdb holds only in-frame clones, not every one. The table shows 100,000 to 150,000 clones, with approximately 92% occurring only once. The CDR3 spans 11 residues. Germline loops: CDR1 SNHLY, CDR2 FYNNEI. This specimen consisted of peripheral blood, obtained 28 days after the second AZD1222 dose. The sequence came from an adult who received the AZD1222 COVID-19 vaccine. The gene calls are TRBV2 and TRBJ2-4, with TRBD1 as a possible D gene (6 bases). CDR3 in amino acids: CASSVARQEHF. CDR3 bases: TGTGCCAGCAGTGTCGCGCGACAGGAACACTTC.